This is a list of T cell receptor beta chains from one sample in a study of cytomegalovirus exposure and HLA in healthy donors. TCRdb's copy holds only in-frame clones and misses some; the assay was immunoSEQ multiplex PCR. The sample has 250,000 or so clones; about 86% are singletons. The sequenced sample was PBMCs. All receptors come from a man aged 18 to 29 in good health and CMV-seronegative. The CDR3 runs from the conserved cysteine through the conserved F or W. The D gene is left open where the match is weak. For some rows the clone size is stated as once, few or many, or as a class when expanded; others skip it.

TRBD2	TRBJ2-2	TRBV30	-	TGTGCCTGGAGAGGGAGGGGAGTGAACACCGGGGAGCTGTTTTTT	CAWRGRGVNTGELFF
TRBD1	TRBJ1-2	TRBV7-6	-	TGTGCCAGCAGCTTGGAAGACAGGGGTTATGGCTACACCTTC	CASSLEDRGYGYTF
TRBD2	TRBJ2-7	TRBV7-2	once	TGTGCCAGCAGCTTAGGTAGCGGGGCCCCCTACGAGCAGTACTTC	CASSLGSGAPYEQYF
-	TRBJ1-2	TRBV5-6	-	TGTGCCAGCAGCTTGGTCACAGCAGATGGCTACACCTTC	CASSLVTADGYTF
-	TRBJ2-7	TRBV27	-	TGTGCCAGCACTAGCGCCGACTCCTACGAGCAGTACTTC	CASTSADSYEQYF
-	TRBJ1-1	TRBV4-3	-	TGCGCCAGCAGCCACAGGGACACTGAAGCTTTCTTT	CASSHRDTEAFF
-	TRBJ2-1	TRBV10-3	-	TGTGCCACAATACTAGATAACGGCCCCAATGAGCAGTTCTTC	CATILDNGPNEQFF
-	TRBJ2-7	TRBV11-2	-	TGTGCCAGCAGCCACCCCAGAAGTCACTACGAGCAGTACTTC	CASSHPRSHYEQYF
-	TRBJ2-5	TRBV5-6	-	TGTGCCAGCAAAGGGAGCTGGGAGTGGGAGACCCAGTACTTC	CASKGSWEWETQYF
-	TRBJ2-1	TRBV28	-	TGTGCCAGCAGTTCATCGGCGGGCGGCGCTCGAAATGAGCAGTTCTTC	CASSSSAGGARNEQFF
-	TRBJ1-2	TRBV5-6	-	TGTGCCAGCAGCTATAAGGCGGGGTTCTATGGCTACACCTTC	CASSYKAGFYGYTF
-	TRBJ1-2	TRBV7-2	-	TGTGCCAGCAGCGTAGACACGGGGGGTGGCTACACCTTC	CASSVDTGGGYTF
TRBD2	TRBJ2-5	TRBV11-1	-	TGTGCCAGCAGCTCTTGGACTAGCCCCCAAGAGACCCAGTACTTC	CASSSWTSPQETQYF
-	TRBJ2-2	TRBV5-1	-	TGCGCCAGCAGAGGCCCAGGGCAACCCACCGGGGAGCTGTTTTTT	CASRGPGQPTGELFF
TRBD1	TRBJ1-6	TRBV14	-	TGTGCCAGCAGCCAAGAGACAGGGAGTTCACCCCTCCACTTT	CASSQETGSSPLHF
-	TRBJ1-4	TRBV4-3	-	TGCGCCAGCAGCCAAGATCGGACACCCCTCAATGAAAAACTGTTTTTT	CASSQDRTPLNEKLFF
TRBD2	TRBJ2-5	TRBV7-2	-	TGTGCCAGCAGGGGCGGGGGGCTCTCCCAAGAGACCCAGTACTTC	CASRGGGLSQETQYF
-	TRBJ2-1	TRBV21-1	-	TGTGCCAGATCCCCGAGGACTAGCGGGAGAGGAGAGCAGTTCTTC	CARSPRTSGRGEQFF
-	TRBJ2-5	TRBV7-8	-	TGTGCCAGCAGCCCCTTAAGGACAGTCATGCAAGAGACCCAGTACTTC	CASSPLRTVMQETQYF
-	TRBJ1-5	TRBV29-1	-	TGCAGCGTGAGAGGTAGCAATCAGCCCCAGCATTTT	CSVRGSNQPQHF
-	TRBJ1-1	TRBV11-2	-	TGTGCCAGCAGCTTAGGGGGTCGAGGGTTCTTT	CASSLGGRGFF
-	TRBJ1-2	TRBV19	-	TGTGCCAGTACGCCAGGGAACGGCTACACCTTC	CASTPGNGYTF
TRBD2	TRBJ2-1	TRBV4-2	-	TGTGCCAGCAGCCAAGCAACGACTAGCGGTGGCAATGAGCAGTTCTTC	CASSQATTSGGNEQFF
-	TRBJ2-7	TRBV6-6	-	TGTGCCAGCGCCCGGGGGTCGTACGAGCAGTACTTC	CASARGSYEQYF
-	TRBJ2-5	TRBV5-1	-	TGCGCCAGCAGCCAGGATATGTACGTCCGGGAGACCCAGTACTTC	CASSQDMYVRETQYF
-	TRBJ1-4	TRBV7-9	-	TGTGCCAGCACCCTCACGGGAGGTAATGAAAAACTGTTTTTT	CASTLTGGNEKLFF
TRBD1	TRBJ1-1	TRBV11-3	-	TGTGCCAGCAGCGACACAGGGGACCTTGAAGCTTTCTTT	CASSDTGDLEAFF
-	TRBJ2-2	TRBV4-3	-	TGCGCCAGCAGCCAAGATTGGCTCAACACCGGGGAGCTGTTTTTT	CASSQDWLNTGELFF
TRBD2	TRBJ2-1	TRBV2	-	TGTGCCAGCTTCCGGGGCGAGGGGACTAGCGGGGGGAATGAGCAGTTCTTC	CASFRGEGTSGGNEQFF
-	TRBJ1-2	TRBV2	-	TGTGCCAGAAGAACCGGGACAAGTTCCCTCTTC	CARRTGTSSLF
TRBD1	TRBJ2-7	TRBV28	-	TGTGCCATACAGGGGTCCCACGAGCAGTACTTC	CAIQGSHEQYF
TRBD1	TRBJ2-7	TRBV27	-	TGTGCCAGCACCCCACCCGAGGACAGGGGATTTTACGAGCAGTACTTC	CASTPPEDRGFYEQYF
-	TRBJ2-1	TRBV9	-	TGTGCCAGCAGCGTAGATAAGTTCGGCAATGAGCAGTTCTTC	CASSVDKFGNEQFF
TRBD2	TRBJ2-7	TRBV7-4	-	TGTGCCAGCAGCTTGGGGTCTCTAGCGGGAGGGCCGGTCGAGGAGCAGTACTTC	CASSLGSLAGGPVEEQYF
TRBD1	TRBJ1-5	TRBV28	few	TGTGCCAGCAGCCCTCAGGACAGGGGTCATCAGCCCCAGCATTTT	CASSPQDRGHQPQHF
TRBD2	TRBJ2-7	TRBV11-3	-	TGTGCCAGCACCTCGCTGCGGGAGGGAACCTACGAGCAGTACTTC	CASTSLREGTYEQYF
TRBD1	TRBJ1-1	TRBV5-1	-	TGCGCCAGCAGCTCGACACAGGGGCGGCGGGACACTGAAGCTTTCTTT	CASSSTQGRRDTEAFF